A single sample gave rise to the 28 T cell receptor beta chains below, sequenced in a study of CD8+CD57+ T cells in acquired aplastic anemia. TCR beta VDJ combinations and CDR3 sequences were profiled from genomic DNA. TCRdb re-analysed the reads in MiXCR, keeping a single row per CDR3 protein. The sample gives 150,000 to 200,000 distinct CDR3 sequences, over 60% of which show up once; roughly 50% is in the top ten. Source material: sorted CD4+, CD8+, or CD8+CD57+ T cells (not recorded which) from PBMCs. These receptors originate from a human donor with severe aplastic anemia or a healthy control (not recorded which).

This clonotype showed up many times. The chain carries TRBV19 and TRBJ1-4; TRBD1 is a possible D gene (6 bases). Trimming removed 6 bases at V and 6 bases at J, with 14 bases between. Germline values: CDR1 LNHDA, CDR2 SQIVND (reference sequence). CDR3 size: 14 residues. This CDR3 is CASSFSTGYEKLFF. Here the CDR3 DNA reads TGTGCCAGTAGCTTCTCGACAGGATATGAAAAACTGTTTTTT.

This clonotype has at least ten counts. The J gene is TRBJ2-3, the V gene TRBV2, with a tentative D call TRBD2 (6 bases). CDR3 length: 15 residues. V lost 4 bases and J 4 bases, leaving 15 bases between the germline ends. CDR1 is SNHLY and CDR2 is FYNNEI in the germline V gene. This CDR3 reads CASSVGVTGADTQYF. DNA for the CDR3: TGTGCCAGCAGTGTCGGGGTAACGGGGGCAGATACGCAGTATTTT.

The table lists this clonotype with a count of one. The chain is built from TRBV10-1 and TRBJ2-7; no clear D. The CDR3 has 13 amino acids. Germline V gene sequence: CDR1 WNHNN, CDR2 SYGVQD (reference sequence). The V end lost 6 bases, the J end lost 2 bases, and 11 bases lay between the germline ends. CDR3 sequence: CASRYPDTYEQYF. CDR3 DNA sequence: TGCGCCAGCAGATACCCCGACACCTACGAGCAGTACTTC.

The CDR3 loop is CASRHTTRVGQPQHF. The CDR3 DNA reads as TGTGCCAGCAGACATACCACCAGGGTGGGTCAGCCCCAGCATTTT. The chain couples TRBV2 to TRBJ1-5; TRBD1 is a possible D gene (5 bases). V dropped 6 bases and J dropped 6 bases, with 18 bases sitting between them. The CDR3 is 15 amino acids. CDR1 SNHLY and CDR2 FYNNEI come from the germline V gene.

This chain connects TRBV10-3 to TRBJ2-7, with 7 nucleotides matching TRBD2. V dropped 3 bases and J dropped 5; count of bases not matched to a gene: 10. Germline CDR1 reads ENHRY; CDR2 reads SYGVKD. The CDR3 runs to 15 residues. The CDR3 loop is CAISDLYQRGHEQYF. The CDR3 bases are TGTGCCATCAGTGATTTGTACCAGCGGGGCCACGAGCAGTACTTC.

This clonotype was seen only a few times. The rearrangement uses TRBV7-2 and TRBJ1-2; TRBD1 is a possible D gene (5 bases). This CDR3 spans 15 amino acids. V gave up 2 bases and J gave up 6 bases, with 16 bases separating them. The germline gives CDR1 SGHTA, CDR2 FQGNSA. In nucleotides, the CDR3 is TGTGCCAGCAGCTTAAATAGTAACGGGGGAAATGGCTACACCTTC. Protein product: CASSLNSNGGNGYTF.

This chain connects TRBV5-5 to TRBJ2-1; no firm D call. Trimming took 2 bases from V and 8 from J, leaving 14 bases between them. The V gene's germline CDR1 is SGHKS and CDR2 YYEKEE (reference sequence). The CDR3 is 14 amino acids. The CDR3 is CASSLLAWADEQFF. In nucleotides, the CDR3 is TGTGCCAGCAGCTTATTAGCTTGGGCCGATGAGCAGTTCTTC.

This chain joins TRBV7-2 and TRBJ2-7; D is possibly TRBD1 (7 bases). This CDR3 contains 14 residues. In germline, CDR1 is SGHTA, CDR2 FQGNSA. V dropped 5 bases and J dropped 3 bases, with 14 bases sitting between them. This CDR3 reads CASSRAGQFYEQYF. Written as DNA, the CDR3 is TGTGCCAGCAGCAGGGCGGGACAGTTCTACGAGCAGTACTTC.

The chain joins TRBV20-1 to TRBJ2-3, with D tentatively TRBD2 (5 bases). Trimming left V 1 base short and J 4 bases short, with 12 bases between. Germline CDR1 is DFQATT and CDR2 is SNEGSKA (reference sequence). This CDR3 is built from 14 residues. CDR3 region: CSARGGLAADTQYF. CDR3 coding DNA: TGCAGTGCTAGAGGCGGTCTAGCAGCAGATACGCAGTATTTT.

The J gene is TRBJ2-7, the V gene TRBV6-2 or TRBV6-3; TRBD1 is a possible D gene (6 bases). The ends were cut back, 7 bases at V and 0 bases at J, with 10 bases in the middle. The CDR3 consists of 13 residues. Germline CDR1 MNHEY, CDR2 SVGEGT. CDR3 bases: TGTGCCAGCACTGGGGGCCTCTCCTACGAGCAGTACTTC. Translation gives CASTGGLSYEQYF.

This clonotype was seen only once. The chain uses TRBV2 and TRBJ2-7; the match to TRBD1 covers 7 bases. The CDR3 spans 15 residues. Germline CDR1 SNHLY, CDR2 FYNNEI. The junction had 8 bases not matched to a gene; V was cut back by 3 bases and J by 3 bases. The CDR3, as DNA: TGTGCCAGCAGTGAGGTCCCGGGACAGAGCTACGAGCAGTACTTC. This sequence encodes CASSEVPGQSYEQYF.

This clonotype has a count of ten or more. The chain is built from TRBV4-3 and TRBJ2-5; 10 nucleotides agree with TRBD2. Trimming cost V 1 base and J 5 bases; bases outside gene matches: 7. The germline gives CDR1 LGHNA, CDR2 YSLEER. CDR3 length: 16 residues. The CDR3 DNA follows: TGCGCCAGCAGCCAAGGAGATAGCGGGGGGTTCGAGACCCAGTACTTC. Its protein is CASSQGDSGGFETQYF.

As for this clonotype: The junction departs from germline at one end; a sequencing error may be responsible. DNA for the CDR3: TGTGCCAGCAGCTTAAATGGCGGGGTCGGCTACGAGCAGAACTTC. The encoded protein is CASSLNGGVGYEQNF. The chain combines TRBV7-3 with TRBJ2-7, with TRBD2 as a possible D gene (6 bases). CDR3 length equals 15 residues. The germline V gene has CDR1 SGHTA and CDR2 FQGTGA. The full variable domain, completed using reference TRBV7-3 and TRBJ2-7, is GAGVSQTPSNKVTEKGKYVELRCDPISGHTALYWYRQSLGQGPEFLIYFQGTGAADDSGLPNDRFFAVRPEGSVSTLKIQRTERGDSAVYLCASSLNGGVGYEQNFGPGTRLTVT.

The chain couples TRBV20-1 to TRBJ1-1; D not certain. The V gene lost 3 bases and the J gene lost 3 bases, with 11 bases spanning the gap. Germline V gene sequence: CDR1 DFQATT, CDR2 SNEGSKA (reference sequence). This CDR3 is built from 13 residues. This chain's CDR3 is CSARVFWDTEAFF. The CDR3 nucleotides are TGCAGTGCTAGGGTTTTTTGGGACACTGAAGCTTTCTTT.

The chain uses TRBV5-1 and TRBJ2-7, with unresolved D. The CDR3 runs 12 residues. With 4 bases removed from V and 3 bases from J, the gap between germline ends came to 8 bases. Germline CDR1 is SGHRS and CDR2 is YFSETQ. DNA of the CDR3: TGCGCCAGCAGCCGAGAACTCTACGAGCAGTACTTC. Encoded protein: CASSRELYEQYF. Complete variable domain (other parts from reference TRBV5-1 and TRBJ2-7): KAGVTQTPRYLIKTRGQQVTLSCSPISGHRSVSWYQQTPGQGLQFLFEYFSETQRNKGNFPGRFSGRQFSNSRSEMNVSTLELGDSALYLCASSRELYEQYFGPGTRLTVT.

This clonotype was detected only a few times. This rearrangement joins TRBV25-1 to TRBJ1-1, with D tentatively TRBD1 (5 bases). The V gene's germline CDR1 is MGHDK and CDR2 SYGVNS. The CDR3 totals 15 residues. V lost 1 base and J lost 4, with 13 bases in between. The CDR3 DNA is TGTGCCAGCAGTGAATTAGGCCAGAGGGGCACTGAAGCTTTCTTT. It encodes CASSELGQRGTEAFF.

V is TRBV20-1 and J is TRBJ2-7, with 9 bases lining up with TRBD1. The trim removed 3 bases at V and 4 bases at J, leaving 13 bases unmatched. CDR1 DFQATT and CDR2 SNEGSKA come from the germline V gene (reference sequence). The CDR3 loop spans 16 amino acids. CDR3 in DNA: TGCAGTGCTAGCCCCGCCGGGGGACAGGGAACATACGAGCAGTACTTC. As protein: CSASPAGGQGTYEQYF.

CDR3: CASSEEVGDRVYTDTQYF. As DNA, the CDR3 is TGTGCCAGCAGTGAAGAAGTGGGTGACCGGGTTTACACAGATACGCAGTATTTT. The chain couples TRBV6-1 to TRBJ2-3; no clear D gene. With 1 base removed from V and 2 bases from J, the gap between germline ends came to 19 bases. This CDR3 has 18 amino acids. Germline CDR1 MNHNS, CDR2 SASEGT.

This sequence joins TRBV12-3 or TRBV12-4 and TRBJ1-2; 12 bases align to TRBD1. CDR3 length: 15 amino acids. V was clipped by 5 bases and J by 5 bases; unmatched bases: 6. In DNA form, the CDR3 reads TGTGCCAGCAGTGTCCGGGACAGGGGGCATTATGGCTACACCTTC. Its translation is CASSVRDRGHYGYTF.

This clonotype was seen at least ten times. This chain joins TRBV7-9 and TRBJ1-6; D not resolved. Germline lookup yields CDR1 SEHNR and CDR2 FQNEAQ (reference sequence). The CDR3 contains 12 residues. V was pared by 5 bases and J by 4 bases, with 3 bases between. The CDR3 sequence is CASSEYNSPLHF. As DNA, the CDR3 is TGTGCCAGCAGCGAATATAATTCACCCCTCCACTTT.

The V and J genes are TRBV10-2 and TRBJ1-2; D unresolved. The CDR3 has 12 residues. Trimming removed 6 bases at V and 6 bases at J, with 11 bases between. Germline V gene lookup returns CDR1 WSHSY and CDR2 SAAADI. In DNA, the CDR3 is TGCGCCAGCAGCCCGGAAACAGATGGCTACACCTTC. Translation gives CASSPETDGYTF.

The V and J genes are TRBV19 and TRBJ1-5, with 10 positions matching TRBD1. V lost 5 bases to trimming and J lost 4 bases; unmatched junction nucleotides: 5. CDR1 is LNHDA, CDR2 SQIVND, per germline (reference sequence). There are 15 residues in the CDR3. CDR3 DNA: TGTGCCAGTAGTTTGGGACAGGGGATAAATCAGCCCCAGCATTTT. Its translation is CASSLGQGINQPQHF.

DNA of the CDR3: TGTGCCAGTAGTACAGGGACTACCCAAGAGACCCAGTACTTC. Translation gives CASSTGTTQETQYF. The chain couples TRBV19 to TRBJ2-5, with 7 bases identical to TRBD2. This CDR3 is 14 amino acids long. Trimming at V came to 4 bases and at J to 1 base, leaving 3 bases not matched to a gene. CDR1 is LNHDA, CDR2 SQIVND, per germline (reference sequence).

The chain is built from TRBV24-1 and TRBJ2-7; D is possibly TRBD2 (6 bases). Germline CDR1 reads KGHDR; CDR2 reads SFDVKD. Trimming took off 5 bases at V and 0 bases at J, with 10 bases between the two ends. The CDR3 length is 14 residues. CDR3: CATSGEVSSYEQYF. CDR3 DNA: TGTGCCACCAGTGGGGAGGTGAGCTCCTACGAGCAGTACTTC.

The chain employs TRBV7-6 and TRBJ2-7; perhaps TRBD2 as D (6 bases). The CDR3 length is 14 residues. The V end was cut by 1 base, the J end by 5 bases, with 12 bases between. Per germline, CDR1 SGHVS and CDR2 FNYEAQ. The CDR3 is CASSLEEGDHEQYF. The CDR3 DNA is TGTGCCAGCAGCTTAGAGGAGGGCGACCACGAGCAGTACTTC.

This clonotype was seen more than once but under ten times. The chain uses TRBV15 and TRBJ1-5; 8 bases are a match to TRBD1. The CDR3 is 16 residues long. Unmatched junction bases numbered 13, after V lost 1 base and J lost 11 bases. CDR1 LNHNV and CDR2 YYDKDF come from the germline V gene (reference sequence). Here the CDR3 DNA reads TGTGCCACCAGCAGAGTTCGGACAGGGAGGAGTTTGGCCCAGCATTTT. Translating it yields CATSRVRTGRSLAQHF. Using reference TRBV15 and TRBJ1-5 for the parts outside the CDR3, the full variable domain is DAMVIQNPRYQVTQFGKPVTLSCSQTLNHNVMYWYQQKSSQAPKLLFHYYDKDFNNEADTPDNFQSRRPNTSFCFLDIRSPGLGDTAMYLCATSRVRTGRSLAQHFGDGTRLSIL.

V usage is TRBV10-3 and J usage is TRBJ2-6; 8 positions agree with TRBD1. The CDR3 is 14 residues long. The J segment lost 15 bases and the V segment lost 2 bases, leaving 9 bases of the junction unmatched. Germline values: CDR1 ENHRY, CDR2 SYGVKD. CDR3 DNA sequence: TGTGCCATCAGTGAGCTAGGGACAGGTAAGGCCCTGACTTTC. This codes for CAISELGTGKALTF.

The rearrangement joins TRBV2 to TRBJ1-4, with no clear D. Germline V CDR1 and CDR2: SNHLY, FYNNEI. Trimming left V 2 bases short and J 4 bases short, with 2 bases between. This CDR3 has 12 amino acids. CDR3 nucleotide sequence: TGTGCCAGCAGTGAATTTAATGAAAAACTGTTTTTT. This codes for CASSEFNEKLFF.